These 20 T cell receptor beta chains originate from one sample sequenced in a study of patients and donors after allogeneic stem cell transplantation. In TCRdb, the RT-PCR reads were re-called with MiXCR into one record per CDR3 protein. The profile shows more than 75,000 distinct CDR3 sequences, 5% of them singletons. The sample consisted of blood, either unsorted or a sorted T cell fraction (not recorded which). Receptor source: a human donor who was either an allogeneic HSCT recipient or a stem cell or donor lymphocyte infusion donor (not recorded which). It is not recorded whose cells these are; they may come from a transplant donor.

This clonotype was counted ten times or more. The V call is TRBV3-1, the J call TRBJ1-1, with TRBD1 identical over 7 bases. Germline lookup yields CDR1 LGHDT and CDR2 YNNKEL (reference sequence). The CDR3 contains 15 residues. V trimming: 5 bases; J trimming: 1 base; junction bases outside the gene matches: 7. In nucleotides, the CDR3 is TGTGCCAGCAGCTATATGGGGACAGCGAACACTGAAGCTTTCTTT. It encodes CASSYMGTANTEAFF. Full variable domain (remainder filled in from reference TRBV3-1 and TRBJ1-1): DTAVSQTPKYLVTQMGNDKSIKCEQNLGHDTMYWYKQDSKKFLKIMFSYNNKELIINETVPNRFSPKSPDKAHLNLHINSLELGDSAVYFCASSYMGTANTEAFFGQGTRLTVV.

This clonotype occurred many times. V usage is TRBV12-3 or TRBV12-4 and J usage is TRBJ1-2, with TRBD1 as a possible D gene (6 bases). This CDR3 is 14 amino acids long. V lost 6 bases, J lost 3 bases, and 14 bases lay in between. The CDR3 region has the DNA TGTGCCAGCAGCCTACAGGGACGGTACTATGGCTACACCTTC. It is translated as CASSLQGRYYGYTF.

This clonotype was observed at least ten times. The V gene is TRBV5-5, the J gene TRBJ1-5; D gene uncertain. Germline-derived CDR1 and CDR2 are SGHKS and YYEKEE (reference sequence). Trimming took 0 bases from V and 3 from J, leaving 13 bases between them. The CDR3 runs to 16 residues. The CDR3 region has the DNA TGTGCCAGCAGCTTGGAATGGGAGAGGGCCAATCAGCCCCAGCATTTT. Translated: CASSLEWERANQPQHF.

Many counts were recorded for this clonotype. V gene TRBV12-3 or TRBV12-4 combines with J gene TRBJ2-5, with D unresolved. This CDR3 comprises 13 residues. The V and J ends lost 2 bases and 2 bases respectively, with 6 bases between them. The CDR3 nucleotides read TGTGCCAGCAGTTTACGGCAGCAAGAGACCCAGTACTTC. This encodes CASSLRQQETQYF.

This clonotype was seen a handful of times. The chain uses TRBV11-2 and TRBJ2-5, with 8 bases that match TRBD2. Trimming removed 5 bases from V and 2 bases from J; junction bases left unmatched: 4. Germline V lookup: CDR1 SGHAT, CDR2 FQNNGV. The CDR3 is made up of 14 amino acids. CDR3 protein: CASSPTSAQETQYF. For the CDR3, the DNA is TGTGCCAGCAGCCCGACTAGCGCTCAAGAGACCCAGTACTTC.

The V call is TRBV2, the J call TRBJ1-3; D uncertain. Trimming cost V 6 bases and J 0 bases, with 21 bases left between them. This CDR3 spans 18 amino acids. The germline V gene has CDR1 SNHLY and CDR2 FYNNEI. CDR3 bases: TGTGCCAGCAGGTTCCCCTCTGGTCAGCAGAGCTCTGGAAACACCATATATTTT. Protein: CASRFPSGQQSSGNTIYF.

This clonotype was picked up many times. The genes are TRBV5-1 and TRBJ2-3; TRBD2 matches at 12 bases. Trimming removed 0 bases from V and 3 bases from J; junction bases left unmatched: 8. Germline V gives CDR1 SGHRS, CDR2 YFSETQ. CDR3 length equals 18 residues. As DNA, the CDR3 is TGCGCCAGCAGCTTGGAGGTGACTAGCGGGAGTAGGACAGATACGCAGTATTTT. Encoded protein: CASSLEVTSGSRTDTQYF. Full variable domain (outside the CDR3, taken from reference TRBV5-1 and TRBJ2-3): KAGVTQTPRYLIKTRGQQVTLSCSPISGHRSVSWYQQTPGQGLQFLFEYFSETQRNKGNFPGRFSGRQFSNSRSEMNVSTLELGDSALYLCASSLEVTSGSRTDTQYFGPGTRLTVL.

The table lists this clonotype with many counts. The chain joins TRBV18 to TRBJ2-1; possible D gene TRBD2, 5 bases. V was shortened by 0 bases and J by 9 bases, with 9 bases between the two germline ends. Per the germline V gene, CDR1 is KGHSH and CDR2 is LQKENI. This CDR3 contains 13 residues. CDR3 loop: CASSPPERTEQFF. CDR3 coding DNA: TGTGCCAGCTCACCACCGGAGCGGACTGAGCAGTTCTTC. The full variable domain, rest sourced from reference TRBV18 and TRBJ2-1, is NAGVMQNPRHLVRRRGQEARLRCSPMKGHSHVYWYRQLPEEGLKFMVYLQKENIIDESGMPKERFSAEFPKEGPSILRIQQVVRGDSAAYFCASSPPERTEQFFGPGTRLTVL.

This clonotype showed up many times. The V call is TRBV9, the J call TRBJ1-2; tentatively, D is TRBD1 (5 bases). The CDR3 is 14 residues long. Trimming took 0 bases from V and 12 from J, leaving 18 bases between them. CDR1 and CDR2 (germline): SGDLS, YYNGEE. CDR3 amino acids: CASSVEGAGTGNTF. The CDR3 bases are TGTGCCAGCAGCGTAGAGGGAGCAGGGACTGGTAACACCTTC.

The V and J genes are TRBV19 and TRBJ1-4; possible D gene TRBD1, 6 bases. The CDR3 is made up of 15 amino acids. Germline V gene data show CDR1 as LNHDA and CDR2 as SQIVND (reference sequence). V gave up 6 bases and J gave up 4 bases, with 15 bases separating them. This CDR3 reads CASRNREMGNEKLFF. The CDR3 DNA sequence: TGTGCCAGTAGAAACAGGGAAATGGGTAATGAAAAACTGTTTTTT. The variable domain in full, completed from reference TRBV19 and TRBJ1-4, reads DGGITQSPKYLFRKEGQNVTLSCEQNLNHDAMYWYRQDPGQGLRLIYYSQIVNDFQKGDIAEGYSVSREKKESFPLTVTSAQKNPTAFYLCASRNREMGNEKLFFGSGTQLSVL.

This clonotype was recorded many times. This chain links TRBV6-1 with TRBJ2-7, with TRBD2 matching over 7 bases. CDR1 is MNHNS and CDR2 is SASEGT in the germline V gene. After removal of 6 bases from V and 3 bases from J, the junction contained 5 bases not matched to a gene. The CDR3 runs to 13 residues. The CDR3 spells CASRLKRDYEQYF. The CDR3 nucleotides are TGTGCCAGCAGGCTAAAGCGGGACTACGAGCAGTACTTC.

This clonotype was found many times. The gene calls are TRBV7-9 and TRBJ1-4, with TRBD1 matching over 7 bases. This CDR3 is built from 14 residues. Trimming cost V 2 bases and J 5 bases; bases outside gene matches: 2. CDR1 SEHNR and CDR2 FQNEAQ come from the germline V gene (reference sequence). As DNA, the CDR3 is TGTGCCAGCAGCTTACGACAGGGAAATGAAAAACTGTTTTTT. Its protein is CASSLRQGNEKLFF.

This clonotype occurred many times. V gene TRBV14 combines with J gene TRBJ1-1; possible D gene TRBD1, 5 bases. Trimming removed 3 bases from V and 11 bases from J, with 19 bases in between. There are 14 residues in the CDR3. Germline CDR1 is SGHDN and CDR2 is FVKESK. The CDR3 DNA reads TGTGCCAGCAGCCAGGACGCCGCGGGGGTCGTTGCTTTCTTT. Amino acids: CASSQDAAGVVAFF.

This clonotype occurred many times. This chain uses TRBV11-1 with TRBJ2-2; TRBD1 is a possible D gene (5 bases). CDR3 length equals 16 residues. The V end lost 4 bases, the J end lost 4 bases, and 16 bases lay between the germline ends. In germline, CDR1 is SGHAT, CDR2 FQDESV (reference sequence). DNA for the CDR3: TGTGCCAGCAGCTCAAGGGGTAGCTTGGGCACCGGGGAGCTGTTTTTT. Its protein product is CASSSRGSLGTGELFF.

This clonotype was observed a handful of times. The J gene is TRBJ1-1, the V gene TRBV5-8; 7 bases agree with TRBD1. The CDR3 runs to 14 residues. The V segment lost 7 bases and the J segment 3 bases; nucleotides outside the gene matches: 9. CDR1 and CDR2 (germline): SGHTS, YDEGEE. CDR3 in amino acids: CASLPDDRDTEAFF. CDR3 in DNA: TGTGCCAGCCTTCCGGACGACAGGGACACTGAAGCTTTCTTT.

This clonotype was picked up many times. The chain combines TRBV12-3 or TRBV12-4 with TRBJ2-7; no clear D. V was clipped by 1 base and J by 6 bases, with 13 bases between them. The CDR3 has 14 residues. The CDR3 loop is CASSLEHGQAEQYF. CDR3 DNA: TGTGCCAGCAGTTTAGAACACGGTCAGGCCGAGCAGTACTTC.

This clonotype has at least ten counts. The V and J genes are TRBV7-9 and TRBJ2-7; 10 bases agree with TRBD1. Germline CDR1 and CDR2: SEHNR and FQNEAQ (reference sequence). The ends lost 0 bases at V and 6 bases at J; junction bases unmatched: 5. The CDR3 consists of 15 residues. CDR3 nucleotide sequence: TGTGCCAGCAGCTTAGCAGGGACAGGGGCCTCCGAGCAGTACTTC. This gives the protein CASSLAGTGASEQYF. The full variable domain, with the rest looked up from reference TRBV7-9 and TRBJ2-7, is DTGVSQNPRHKITKRGQNVTFRCDPISEHNRLYWYRQTLGQGPEFLTYFQNEAQLEKSRLLSDRFSAERPKGSFSTLEIQRTEQGDSAMYLCASSLAGTGASEQYFGPGTRLTVT.

This clonotype was seen at least ten times. J is TRBJ2-1 and V is TRBV24-1, with D perhaps matching TRBD1 or TRBD2 (5 bases each). Germline V lookup: CDR1 KGHDR, CDR2 SFDVKD. This CDR3 has 16 amino acids. V dropped 3 bases and J dropped 10 bases, with 21 bases sitting between them. CDR3 sequence reads: CATSDPGQGRFREQFF. DNA for the CDR3: TGTGCCACCAGTGATCCCGGGCAGGGACGCTTTAGGGAGCAGTTCTTC.

This clonotype was seen repeatedly, ten times or more. V and J are TRBV6-5 and TRBJ2-7; D is unresolved. V lost 2 bases to trimming and J lost 3 bases, with 20 bases between them. The length of the CDR3 is 17 residues. The germline V gene encodes CDR1 MNHEY and CDR2 SVGAGI. The CDR3 DNA follows: TGTGCCAGCAGTTACGGGAATCCCCGTTCCCCTCACTACGAGCAGTACTTC. It specifies CASSYGNPRSPHYEQYF.

This clonotype has a count of ten or more. V gene TRBV24-1 combines with J gene TRBJ2-1; D gene unclear. Germline V lookup: CDR1 KGHDR, CDR2 SFDVKD. Trimming left V 6 bases short and J 10 bases short, with 9 bases between. CDR3 length: 11 amino acids. CDR3 sequence: CATSISGEQFF. The CDR3 nucleotides are TGTGCCACCAGTATCTCTGGCGAGCAGTTCTTC.